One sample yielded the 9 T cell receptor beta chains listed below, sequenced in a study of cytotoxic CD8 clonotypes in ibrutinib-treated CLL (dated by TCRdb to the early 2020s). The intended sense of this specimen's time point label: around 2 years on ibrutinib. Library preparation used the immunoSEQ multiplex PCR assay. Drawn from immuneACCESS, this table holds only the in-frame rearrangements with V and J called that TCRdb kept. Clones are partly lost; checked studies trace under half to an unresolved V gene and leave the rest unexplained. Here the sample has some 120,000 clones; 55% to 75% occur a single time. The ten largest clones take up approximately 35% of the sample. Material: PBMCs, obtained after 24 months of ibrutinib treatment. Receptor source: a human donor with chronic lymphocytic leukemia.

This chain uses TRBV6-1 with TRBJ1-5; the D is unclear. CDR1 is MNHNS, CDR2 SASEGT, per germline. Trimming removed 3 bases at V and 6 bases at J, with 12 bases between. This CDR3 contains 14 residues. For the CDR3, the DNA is TGTGCCAGCAGTGATCAGGTGGGCCCTCAGCCCCAGCATTTT. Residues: CASSDQVGPQPQHF.

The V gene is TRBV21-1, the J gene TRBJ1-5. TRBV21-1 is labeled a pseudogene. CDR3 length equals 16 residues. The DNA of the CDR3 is TGTGCCAGCAGCAAAGTCCAGCGGTATAGCAATCAGCCCCAGCATTTT. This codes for CASSKVQRYSNQPQHF.

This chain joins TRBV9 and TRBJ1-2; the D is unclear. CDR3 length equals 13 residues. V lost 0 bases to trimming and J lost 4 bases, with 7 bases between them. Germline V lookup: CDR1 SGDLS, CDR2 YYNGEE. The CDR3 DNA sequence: TGTGCCAGCAGCGTAGGAGGGTCCTATGGCTACACCTTC. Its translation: CASSVGGSYGYTF.

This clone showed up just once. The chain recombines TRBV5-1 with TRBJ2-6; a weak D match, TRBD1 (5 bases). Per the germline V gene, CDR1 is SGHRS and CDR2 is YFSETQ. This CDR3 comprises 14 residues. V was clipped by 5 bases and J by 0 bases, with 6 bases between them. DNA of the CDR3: TGCGCCAGCAGTCAGGGCTCTGGGGCCAACGTCCTGACTTTC. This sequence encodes CASSQGSGANVLTF.

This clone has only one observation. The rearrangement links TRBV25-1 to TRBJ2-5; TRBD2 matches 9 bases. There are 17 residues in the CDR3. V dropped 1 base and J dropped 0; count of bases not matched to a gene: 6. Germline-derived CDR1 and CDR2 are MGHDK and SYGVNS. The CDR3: CASSESSSGGYQETQYF. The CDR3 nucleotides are TGTGCCAGCAGTGAATCCAGTAGCGGGGGATACCAAGAGACCCAGTACTTC.

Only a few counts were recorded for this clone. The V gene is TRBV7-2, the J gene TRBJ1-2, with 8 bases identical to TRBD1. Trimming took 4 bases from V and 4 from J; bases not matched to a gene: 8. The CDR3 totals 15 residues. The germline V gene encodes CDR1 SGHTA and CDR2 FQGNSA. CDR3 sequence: CASSSDRGRSYGYTF. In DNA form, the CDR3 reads TGTGCCAGCAGCTCTGACAGGGGTCGAAGCTATGGCTACACCTTC.

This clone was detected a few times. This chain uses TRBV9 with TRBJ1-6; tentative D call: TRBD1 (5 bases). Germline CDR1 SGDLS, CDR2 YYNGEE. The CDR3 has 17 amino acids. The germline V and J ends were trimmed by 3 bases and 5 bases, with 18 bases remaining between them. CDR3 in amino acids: CASSGRVWGGDNSPLHF. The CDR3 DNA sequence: TGTGCCAGCAGCGGGAGGGTTTGGGGGGGGGATAATTCACCCCTCCACTTT. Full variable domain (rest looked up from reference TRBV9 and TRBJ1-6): DSGVTQTPKHLITATGQRVTLRCSPRSGDLSVYWYQQSLDQGLQFLIQYYNGEERAKGNILERFSAQQFPDLHSELNLSSLELGDSALYFCASSGRVWGGDNSPLHFGNGTRLTVT.

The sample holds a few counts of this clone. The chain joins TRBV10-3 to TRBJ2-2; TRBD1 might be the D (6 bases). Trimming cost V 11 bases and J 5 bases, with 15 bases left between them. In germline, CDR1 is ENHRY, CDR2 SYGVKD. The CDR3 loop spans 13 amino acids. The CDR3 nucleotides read TGTGCCGTACAGGGTGAAGGAACCGGGGAGCTGTTTTTT. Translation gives CAVQGEGTGELFF.

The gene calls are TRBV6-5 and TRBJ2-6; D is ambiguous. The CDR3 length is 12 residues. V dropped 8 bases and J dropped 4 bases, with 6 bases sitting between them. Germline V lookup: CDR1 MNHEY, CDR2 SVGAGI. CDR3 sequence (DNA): TGTGCCAGCCTGTTAGGGGCCAACGTCCTGACTTTC. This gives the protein CASLLGANVLTF.